This T cell receptor beta chain was profiled in a study of T cells after yellow fever vaccination. The study's findings and limits: Repertoires obtained by FACS sorting could include abundant clonotypes that entered as contaminants from the bulk population.

The germline CDR1 and CDR2 sequences are MGHRA and YSYEKL. CDR3 length: 14 amino acids. Worth noting for this clonotype: Its antigen is not identified. At one end, the junction sequence differs from germline, possibly due to a read error.

It was through 5'RACE template switching that TCR cDNA was made, with a universal primer site and UMIs added. Using its own MiXCR run on the 5' RACE reads, TCRdb lists one record per CDR3 protein. Among around 530,000 distinct CDR3 sequences listed, less than 20% were seen once. This clonotype was sampled from a man between 18 and 35 years old who received the YFV17D yellow fever vaccine. V is TRBV4-1 and J is TRBJ1-1; D is perhaps TRBD1 (6 bases). The sequencing here drew on PBMCs, taken 5 days after the first yellow fever vaccination. The CDR3 loop is CASSQGWGNTEAFF. In nucleotides, the CDR3 is TGTGCCAGCAGTCAGGGGTGGGGGAACACTGAAGCTTTCTTT.